The 25 T cell receptor beta chains below were found in one sample sequenced in a study of a mutant IDH1 vaccine in newly diagnosed glioma. Their antigens are not known. Profiled with immunoSEQ multiplex PCR; TCRdb holds only in-frame clones, not every one. The table lists over 45,000 clones, around four fifths of them singletons. Stated time point: week 5, during vaccination. Topical imiquimod was applied with each vaccine dose, which held 300 ug of mutant IDH1 20-mer peptide. The sample consisted of PBMCs, taken from a glioma patient whose treatment included an IDH1 peptide vaccine. These receptors were collected from a woman between 45 and 60 years old with glioma.

The V call is TRBV9, the J call TRBJ2-1, with 7 bases lining up with TRBD1. This CDR3 is built from 14 residues. Trimming cost V 2 bases and J 3 bases; bases outside gene matches: 2. Germline V gives CDR1 SGDLS, CDR2 YYNGEE. This chain's CDR3 is CASSVRGNYNEQFF. The CDR3 DNA sequence: TGTGCCAGCAGCGTCAGGGGGAACTACAATGAGCAGTTCTTC.

The J gene is TRBJ1-1, the V gene TRBV27, with D unclear. The CDR3 contains 15 residues. Trimming cost V 4 bases and J 4 bases, with 16 bases left between them. Germline lookup yields CDR1 MNHEY and CDR2 SMNVEV (reference sequence). The CDR3 loop is CASSSKTLSGTEAFF. The CDR3 DNA sequence: TGTGCCAGCAGTTCGAAGACCCTTTCGGGCACTGAAGCTTTCTTT.

This clone showed up just a few times. The V gene is TRBV6-1, the J gene TRBJ2-1; possibly TRBD1 for D (6 bases). The CDR3 sequence is 16 residues long. V was clipped by 4 bases and J by 1 base, with 14 bases between them. Germline values: CDR1 MNHNS, CDR2 SASEGT. CDR3 bases: TGTGCCAGCAGTGGTCGACAGGCCCGATCCTACAATGAGCAGTTCTTC. This codes for CASSGRQARSYNEQFF.

The chain is built from TRBV28 and TRBJ1-5, with D possibly being TRBD1 (6 bases). The germline V gene has CDR1 MDHEN and CDR2 SYDVKM. The CDR3 is 17 residues long. Trimming cost V 2 bases and J 0 bases, with 14 bases left between them. The CDR3 region has the DNA TGTGCCAGCAGTTTAGGGTCGACAGGACGTAGCAATCAGCCCCAGCATTTT. Protein product: CASSLGSTGRSNQPQHF. The complete variable domain, with remaining parts taken from reference TRBV28 and TRBJ1-5, reads DVKVTQSSRYLVKRTGEKVFLECVQDMDHENMFWYRQDPGLGLRLIYFSYDVKMKEKGDIPEGYSVSREKKERFSLILESASTNQTSMYLCASSLGSTGRSNQPQHFGDGTRLSIL.

This clone was counted at least ten times. This CDR3 reads CASSRGTLNTEAFF. The CDR3 bases are TGTGCCAGCAGCCGGGGCACACTGAACACTGAAGCTTTCTTT. The chain joins TRBV7-9 to TRBJ1-1; D perhaps matches TRBD1 (5 bases). CDR1 is SEHNR, CDR2 FQNEAQ, per germline (reference sequence). With 5 bases removed from V and 0 bases from J, the gap between germline ends came to 10 bases. This CDR3 comprises 14 residues.

The rearrangement joins TRBV7-2 to TRBJ1-1, with no clear D. This CDR3 region has 16 residues. Germline-derived CDR1 and CDR2 are SGHTA and FQGNSA. The V end was cut by 1 base, the J end by 6 bases, with 18 bases between. This CDR3 is CASSLGPGSPWAEAFF. The DNA of the CDR3 is TGTGCCAGCAGCTTAGGGCCGGGGTCCCCTTGGGCTGAAGCTTTCTTT.

This clone was observed a single time. The rearrangement joins TRBV6-1 to TRBJ2-7; unclear D gene. The germline gives CDR1 MNHNS, CDR2 SASEGT. CDR3 length: 12 amino acids. The V gene lost 7 bases and the J gene lost 3 bases, with 10 bases spanning the gap. CDR3 DNA sequence: TGTGCCAGCAAGCAACAGCGCTACGAGCAGTACTTC. It is translated as CASKQQRYEQYF.

The CDR3 protein is CASSKNGYAYEQYF. In DNA, the CDR3 is TGCGCCAGCAGCAAGAACGGGTATGCCTACGAGCAGTACTTC. This chain links TRBV5-1 with TRBJ2-7, with unresolved D. V shed 4 bases and J shed 2 bases, with 13 bases lying between them. CDR3 size: 14 residues. The V gene's germline CDR1 is SGHRS and CDR2 YFSETQ. Using reference TRBV5-1 and TRBJ2-7 for the parts outside the CDR3, the full variable domain is KAGVTQTPRYLIKTRGQQVTLSCSPISGHRSVSWYQQTPGQGLQFLFEYFSETQRNKGNFPGRFSGRQFSNSRSEMNVSTLELGDSALYLCASSKNGYAYEQYFGPGTRLTVT.

The genes are TRBV18 and TRBJ2-7; no reliable D call. V shed 1 base and J shed 2 bases, with 12 bases lying between them. Looked up from germline, CDR1 is KGHSH and CDR2 is LQKENI. The CDR3 has 15 amino acids. The CDR3 sequence is CASSPRPSDAYEQYF. CDR3 coding DNA: TGTGCCAGCTCACCACGGCCATCCGACGCCTACGAGCAGTACTTC. The whole variable domain, remainder taken from reference TRBV18 and TRBJ2-7, is NAGVMQNPRHLVRRRGQEARLRCSPMKGHSHVYWYRQLPEEGLKFMVYLQKENIIDESGMPKERFSAEFPKEGPSILRIQQVVRGDSAAYFCASSPRPSDAYEQYFGPGTRLTVT.

The rearrangement uses TRBV9 and TRBJ2-3; unclear D gene. From germline, CDR1 is SGDLS and CDR2 YYNGEE. V was pared by 0 bases and J by 4 bases, with 3 bases between. The CDR3 is 12 amino acids. For the CDR3, the DNA is TGTGCCAGCAGCGTAGACTCAGATACGCAGTATTTT. Residues: CASSVDSDTQYF.

The rearrangement uses TRBV5-4 and TRBJ2-1; the match to TRBD2 covers 12 bases. Per the germline V gene, CDR1 is SGHNT and CDR2 is YYREEE (reference sequence). This CDR3 contains 14 residues. The ends lost 1 base at V and 10 bases at J; junction bases unmatched: 3. In DNA form, the CDR3 reads TGTGCCAGCAGCTTGACTAGCGGGGGGACCGAGCAGTTCTTC. This gives the protein CASSLTSGGTEQFF.

The chain couples TRBV6-5 to TRBJ1-2, with no clear D. Trimming pared 4 bases from V and 4 bases from J, leaving 13 bases between. Germline V gene lookup returns CDR1 MNHEY and CDR2 SVGAGI. The CDR3 loop spans 14 amino acids. CDR3 DNA sequence: TGTGCCAGCAGTTCCCCGGACGGGCCCTATGGCTACACCTTC. Protein: CASSSPDGPYGYTF.

The rearrangement links TRBV6-1 to TRBJ1-1; TRBD1 might be the D (6 bases). Germline assignment: CDR1 MNHNS and CDR2 SASEGT. This CDR3 has 14 amino acids. V was cut by 6 bases and J by 1 base, with 12 bases left in between. CDR3 DNA sequence: TGTGCCAGCAGGGAGGGGGGGACGAACACTGAAGCTTTCTTT. As protein: CASREGGTNTEAFF.

J is TRBJ2-6 and V is TRBV5-1; the D is unclear. The V end lost 3 bases, the J end lost 0 bases, and 4 bases lay between the germline ends. Germline V gene lookup returns CDR1 SGHRS and CDR2 YFSETQ. This CDR3 region has 14 residues. This CDR3 is CASSWSSGANVLTF. In nucleotides, the CDR3 is TGCGCCAGCAGCTGGTCCTCTGGGGCCAACGTCCTGACTTTC.

This chain uses TRBV5-4 with TRBJ1-6; D is possibly TRBD1 (5 bases). Trimming took off 0 bases at V and 0 bases at J, with 10 bases between the two ends. The CDR3 length is 17 residues. In germline, CDR1 is SGHNT, CDR2 YYREEE (reference sequence). CDR3 bases: TGTGCCAGCAGCTTGGGAGCGGGGGGCTCCTATAATTCACCCCTCCACTTT. Translating gives CASSLGAGGSYNSPLHF.

J is TRBJ1-1 and V is TRBV7-2, with D unclear. Germline assignment: CDR1 SGHTA and CDR2 FQGNSA. Trimming cost V 5 bases and J 3 bases, with 13 bases left between them. The CDR3 length is 14 residues. CDR3 region: CASSPYQFDTEAFF. CDR3 sequence (DNA): TGTGCCAGCAGCCCATATCAGTTTGACACTGAAGCTTTCTTT. The whole variable domain, remainder taken from reference TRBV7-2 and TRBJ1-1, is GAGVSQSPSNKVTEKGKDVELRCDPISGHTALYWYRQSLGQGLEFLIYFQGNSAPDKSGLPSDRFSAERTGGSVSTLTIQRTQQEDSAVYLCASSPYQFDTEAFFGQGTRLTVV.

This chain links TRBV5-4 with TRBJ2-3, with TRBD2 identical over 13 bases. J gave up 2 bases and V 0 bases, and 3 bases lay outside the gene matches. CDR1 is SGHNT, CDR2 YYREEE, per germline (reference sequence). This CDR3 comprises 17 residues. The CDR3: CASSLATSGGLTDTQYF. The DNA for the CDR3 is TGTGCCAGCAGCTTGGCGACTAGCGGGGGGCTCACAGATACGCAGTATTTT.

A word on this clone: A much more abundant neighbour one base away suggests this may be a read error. The rearrangement uses TRBV6-1 and TRBJ1-6; tentative D call: TRBD1 (5 bases). The CDR3 extends over 12 amino acids. Per germline, CDR1 MNHNS and CDR2 SASEGT. Trimming pared 5 bases from V and 9 bases from J, leaving 8 bases between. As DNA, the CDR3 is TGTGCCAGCAGTTTTGGGGGTTCACCCCTCCACTTT. Its protein is CASSFGGSPLHF.

The rearrangement uses TRBV7-2 and TRBJ2-3; D remains unclear. From germline, CDR1 is SGHTA and CDR2 FQGNSA. V was clipped by 0 bases and J by 0 bases, with 13 bases between them. CDR3 length: 17 residues. CDR3 DNA sequence: TGTGCCAGCAGCTTAGCGGTCTTTCCGGTAAGCACAGATACGCAGTATTTT. It translates to CASSLAVFPVSTDTQYF.

V usage is TRBV27 and J usage is TRBJ1-2, with 9 bases matching TRBD1. CDR3 size: 14 residues. With 5 bases clipped from V and 4 bases from J, the junction kept 5 bases outside the gene matches. CDR1 and CDR2 (germline): MNHEY, SMNVEV (reference sequence). This CDR3 reads CASSPRTGVYGYTF. In nucleotides, the CDR3 is TGTGCCAGCAGTCCCCGGACAGGGGTCTATGGCTACACCTTC.

This chain links TRBV2 with TRBJ2-1, with TRBD2 matching 10 bases. This CDR3 contains 15 residues. The germline V gene encodes CDR1 SNHLY and CDR2 FYNNEI. The V segment lost 0 bases and the J segment 8 bases; nucleotides outside the gene matches: 4. The CDR3 coding sequence is TGTGCCAGCAGTGAAGCATTAGCGGGGGGCCATGAGCAGTTCTTC. This translates into CASSEALAGGHEQFF.

The V and J genes are TRBV6-1 and TRBJ2-5; 8 bases match TRBD1. The CDR3 consists of 13 residues. V shed 6 bases and J 2 bases; nucleotides not matched to a gene: 2. Germline V gene sequence: CDR1 MNHNS, CDR2 SASEGT. CDR3 coding DNA: TGTGCCAGCAGGAGGACAGGGCAAGAGACCCAGTACTTC. Its translation is CASRRTGQETQYF.

This clone was counted a few times. The chain joins TRBV30 to TRBJ1-1; weak D call: TRBD1 (5 bases). Germline V gives CDR1 GTSNPN, CDR2 SVGIG (reference sequence). The CDR3 loop spans 12 amino acids. V lost 0 bases to trimming and J lost 5 bases, with 7 bases between them. CDR3 coding DNA: TGTGCCTGGAGTGTAGGGGTGACTGAAGCTTTCTTT. This translates into CAWSVGVTEAFF.

The chain links TRBV19 to TRBJ1-2, with 7 bases identical to TRBD1. V lost 3 bases and J lost 0; bases outside the gene matches: 1. Per the germline V gene, CDR1 is LNHDA and CDR2 is SQIVND (reference sequence). This CDR3 is 14 amino acids long. The chain's CDR3 is CASSIGTANYGYTF. The CDR3 nucleotides are TGTGCCAGTAGTATCGGGACAGCTAACTATGGCTACACCTTC.

This clone was detected a few times. The rearrangement links TRBV15 to TRBJ1-4, with 8 bases aligning to TRBD1. The germline V gene has CDR1 LNHNV and CDR2 YYDKDF (reference sequence). The CDR3 consists of 15 residues. V dropped 3 bases and J dropped 10; count of bases not matched to a gene: 10. In nucleotides, the CDR3 is TGTGCCACCAGCAGTTTACAGGGGGGCTCTGGAAAACTGTTTTTT. Amino acids: CATSSLQGGSGKLFF.